This T cell receptor (beta chain) was identified in a study of OX40 agonist ivuxolimab in advanced cancers. The overall study: The study enrolled dose-escalation patients with hepatocellular carcinoma, melanoma, renal cell or head and neck cancer. Overall study results and limits: Nonresponders included some who also had low normalized T-cell clonal expansion.

Patients had blood sampled at baseline and again on cycle 4 day 1 and cycle 7 day 1. Sequencing was performed with immunoSEQ multiplex PCR; in TCRdb, only in-frame clones are kept and a portion is missing. The data show about 50,000 clones, with over 75% seen just once and about 12% held by the top ten. For this clone: The antigen remains unidentified.

Trimming cost V 3 bases and J 0 bases; bases outside gene matches: 2. CDR1 and CDR2 from the germline V gene are SQVTM and ANQGSEA. CDR3 length: 14 amino acids. The V call is TRBV29-1, the J call TRBJ2-7; 10 nucleotides match TRBD2. The source material was CD4+ or CD8+ T cells sorted from blood, sampled in a trial of the OX40 agonist ivuxolimab. The TCR was taken from an adult with an advanced solid tumor such as melanoma, head and neck, liver or kidney cancer. CDR3 nucleotides: TGCAGCGTTGAGGGACTAGCGAGCTCCTACGAGCAGTACTTC. It codes for CSVEGLASSYEQYF.